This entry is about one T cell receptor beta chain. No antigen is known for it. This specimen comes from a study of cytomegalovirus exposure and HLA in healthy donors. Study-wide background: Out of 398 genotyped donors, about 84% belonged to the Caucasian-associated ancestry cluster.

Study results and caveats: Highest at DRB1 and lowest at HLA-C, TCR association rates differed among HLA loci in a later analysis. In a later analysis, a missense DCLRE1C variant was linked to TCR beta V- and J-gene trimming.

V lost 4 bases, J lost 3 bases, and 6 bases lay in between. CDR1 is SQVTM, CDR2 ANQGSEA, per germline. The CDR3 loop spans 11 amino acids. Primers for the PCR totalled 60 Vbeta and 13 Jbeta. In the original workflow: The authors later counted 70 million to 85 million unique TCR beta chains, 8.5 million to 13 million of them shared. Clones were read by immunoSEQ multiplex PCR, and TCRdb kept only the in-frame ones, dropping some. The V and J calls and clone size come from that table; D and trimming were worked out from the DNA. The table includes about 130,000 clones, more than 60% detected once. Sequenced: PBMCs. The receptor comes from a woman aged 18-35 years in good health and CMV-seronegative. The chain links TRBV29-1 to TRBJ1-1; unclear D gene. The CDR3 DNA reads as TGCAGCGTTGGGGAGGACACTGAAGCTTTCTTT. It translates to CSVGEDTEAFF.